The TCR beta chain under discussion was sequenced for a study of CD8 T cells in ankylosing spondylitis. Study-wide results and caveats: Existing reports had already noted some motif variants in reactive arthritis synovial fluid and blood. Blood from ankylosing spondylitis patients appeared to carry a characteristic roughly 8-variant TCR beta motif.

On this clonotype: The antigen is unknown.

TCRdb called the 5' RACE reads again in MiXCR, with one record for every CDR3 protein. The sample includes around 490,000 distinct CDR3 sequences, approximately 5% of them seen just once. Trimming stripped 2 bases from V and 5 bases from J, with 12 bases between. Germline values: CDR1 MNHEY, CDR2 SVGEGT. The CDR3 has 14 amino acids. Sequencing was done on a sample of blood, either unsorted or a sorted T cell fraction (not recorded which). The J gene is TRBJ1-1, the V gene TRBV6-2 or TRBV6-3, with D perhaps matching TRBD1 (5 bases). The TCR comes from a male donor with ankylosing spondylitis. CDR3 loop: CASSYVPGSTEAFF. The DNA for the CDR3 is TGTGCCAGCAGTTACGTACCAGGGAGTACTGAAGCTTTCTTT.